The 12 T cell receptor beta chains presented below share a single source sample, sequenced in a study of CD8 T cells in ankylosing spondylitis. Using its own MiXCR run on the 5' RACE reads, TCRdb lists one record per CDR3 protein. This table holds a few hundred thousand distinct CDR3 sequences, 20% found once. The specimen was blood, either unsorted or a sorted T cell fraction (not recorded which). These receptors were obtained from a male donor with ankylosing spondylitis or in good health (not recorded which).

This clonotype came up a few times. The chain couples TRBV10-3 to TRBJ2-7, with D possibly being TRBD2 (7 bases). This CDR3 is 12 amino acids long. Germline V gene sequence: CDR1 ENHRY, CDR2 SYGVKD. Trimming removed 11 bases from V and 5 bases from J, with 16 bases in between. The CDR3 region has the DNA TGTGCCTCCCGGGGGGCGGGAGACGAGCAGTACGTC. Residues: CASRGAGDEQYV.

This chain connects TRBV3-1 to TRBJ2-3; 7 nucleotides agree with TRBD2. Germline CDR1 and CDR2: LGHDT and YNNKEL (reference sequence). V lost 4 bases and J lost 2; bases outside the gene matches: 3. The CDR3 is 14 amino acids. The CDR3 loop is CASSPRGTTDTQYF. Written as DNA, the CDR3 is TGTGCCAGCAGCCCGCGGGGGACCACAGATACGCAGTATTTT.

In this sample, this clonotype turned up a few times. This chain links TRBV10-3 with TRBJ2-5, with 15 bases identical to TRBD2. CDR3 length equals 16 residues. V trimming: 4 bases; J trimming: 5 bases; junction bases outside the gene matches: 5. Germline CDR1 ENHRY, CDR2 SYGVKD. CDR3 region: CAISGGLAGGPETQYF. The CDR3 nucleotides are TGTGCCATCAGTGGTGGACTAGCGGGGGGGCCCGAGACCCAGTACTTC.

The chain is built from TRBV28 and TRBJ2-7; 9 nucleotides align to TRBD2. This CDR3 spans 14 amino acids. Germline CDR1 and CDR2: MDHEN and SYDVKM. The CDR3 spells CTSSYSGRHYEQYV. In DNA form, the CDR3 reads TGTACCAGCAGTTACAGCGGGAGGCACTACGAGCAGTACGTC.

This clonotype was seen many times. V is TRBV20-1 and J is TRBJ2-5; D is unclear. The CDR3 spans 12 residues. The V gene lost 3 bases and the J gene lost 1 base, with 6 bases spanning the gap. Germline V gives CDR1 DFQATT, CDR2 SNEGSKA (reference sequence). CDR3 in amino acids: CSASGSQETQYF. Written as DNA, the CDR3 is TGCAGTGCTAGCGGATCCCAAGAGACCCAGTACTTC.

The rearrangement links TRBV6-5 to TRBJ2-3, with no clear D. Germline lookup yields CDR1 MNHEY and CDR2 SVGAGI. The CDR3 has 15 amino acids. Trimming took off 0 bases at V and 1 base at J, with 8 bases between the two ends. CDR3 in DNA: TGTGCCAGCAGTTACTCGATACTCCGCACAGATACGCAGTATTTT. Translation: CASSYSILRTDTQYF.

This clonotype was observed a few times. The chain carries TRBV7-3 and TRBJ2-1, with 7 bases matching TRBD1. Germline V gene data show CDR1 as SGHTA and CDR2 as FQGTGA. V trimming: 5 bases; J trimming: 4 bases; junction bases outside the gene matches: 8. This CDR3 contains 15 residues. CDR3 sequence: CASSNLGTAYNEQFF. The CDR3 region has the DNA TGTGCCAGCAGCAACCTCGGGACAGCATACAATGAGCAGTTCTTC.

This clonotype appeared a few times. The chain employs TRBV15 and TRBJ1-2; unclear D gene. The CDR3 runs 15 residues. The ends were cut back, 0 bases at V and 8 bases at J, with 16 bases in the middle. The germline V gene encodes CDR1 LNHNV and CDR2 YYDKDF (reference sequence). For the CDR3, the DNA is TGTGCCACCAGCAGAGATCTCGATGGGCTCGGGGGCTACACCTTC. The encoded protein is CATSRDLDGLGGYTF.

This chain connects TRBV20-1 to TRBJ2-3; D unresolved. The CDR3 runs 12 residues. The germline gives CDR1 DFQATT, CDR2 SNEGSKA (reference sequence). V was clipped by 6 bases and J by 5 bases, with 12 bases between them. The DNA of the CDR3 is TGCAGTGCCCCCGACAACGGAGATACGCAGTATTTT. This sequence encodes CSAPDNGDTQYF.

This sequence joins TRBV9 and TRBJ2-6; a possible D gene is TRBD2 (6 bases). Germline values: CDR1 SGDLS, CDR2 YYNGEE. The V end was cut by 2 bases, the J end by 1 base, with 22 bases between. The CDR3 loop spans 20 amino acids. CDR3 coding DNA: TGTGCCAGCAGCGTTGAAACGGGACTCAGGACTGGGTCTGGGGCCAACGTCCTGACTTTC. Translated: CASSVETGLRTGSGANVLTF.

There are a few counts of this clonotype. J is TRBJ1-5 and V is TRBV7-2; D possibly corresponds to TRBD1 (6 bases). Germline assignment: CDR1 SGHTA and CDR2 FQGNSA. V was trimmed by 3 bases and J by 3 bases, leaving 12 bases between them. The CDR3 extends over 15 amino acids. The CDR3 region has the DNA TGTGCCAGCAGCTTTTCTGGACAGTACAATCAGCCCCAGCATTTT. Translation gives CASSFSGQYNQPQHF.

This clonotype has only a few counts. The V gene is TRBV5-1, the J gene TRBJ1-2; 12 bases are shared with TRBD1. V lost 3 bases, J lost 4 bases, and 4 bases stayed unmatched. Germline V gene data show CDR1 as SGHRS and CDR2 as YFSETQ. CDR3 size: 15 residues. CDR3 bases: TGCGCCAGCAGCTGGGACAGGGGGCGCGGCTATGGCTACACCTTC. Translating gives CASSWDRGRGYGYTF.